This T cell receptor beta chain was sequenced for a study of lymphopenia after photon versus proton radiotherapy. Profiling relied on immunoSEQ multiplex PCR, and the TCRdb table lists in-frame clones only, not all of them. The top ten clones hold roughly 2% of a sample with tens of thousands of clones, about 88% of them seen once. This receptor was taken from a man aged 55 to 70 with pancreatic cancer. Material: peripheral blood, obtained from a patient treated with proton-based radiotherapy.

The CDR3 nucleotides are TGTGCCAGCAGCGGGGGCCCGGGATCCCAAGAGACCCAGTACTTC. Amino acid sequence: CASSGGPGSQETQYF. The V and J genes are TRBV7-2 and TRBJ2-5, with a possible D match to TRBD1 (6 bases). CDR1 is SGHTA, CDR2 FQGNSA, per germline. The CDR3 contains 15 residues. V was clipped by 5 bases and J by 1 base, with 14 bases between them.